This TCR beta chain stems from a study of cytomegalovirus exposure and HLA in healthy donors. Primers included in the PCR were 60 Vbeta and 13 Jbeta primers. The protocol was immunoSEQ multiplex PCR, while the TCRdb copy is restricted to in-frame clones and leaves out a portion. The sample shows approximately 190,000 clones, around 87% of them seen only once. While unrecorded immune exposures were likely, the donors were nominally healthy when sampled. In the case of this clone: No antigen is known for it.

Overall study results and limits: The study found most TCR sequences rare, yet found some public TCRs in many donors. TCR beta sequences reportedly predicted most subjects' HLA-A and HLA-B alleles accurately. A later analysis linked a missense variant in DCLRE1C to the trimming of TCR beta V and J genes.

The sequence was collected from a man in his thirties or forties in good health and CMV-seronegative. Sequenced: PBMCs.

The CDR3 loop reads CASSPSLGLYYEQYF. DNA of the CDR3: TGTGCCAGCTCACCGTCCCTGGGCCTCTACTACGAGCAGTACTTC. V is TRBV18 and J is TRBJ2-7, with D unclear. V was cut by 3 bases and J by 3 bases, with 15 bases left in between. Germline lookup yields CDR1 KGHSH and CDR2 LQKENI. CDR3 length: 15 amino acids. Variable domain in full (rest from reference TRBV18 and TRBJ2-7): NAGVMQNPRHLVRRRGQEARLRCSPMKGHSHVYWYRQLPEEGLKFMVYLQKENIIDESGMPKERFSAEFPKEGPSILRIQQVVRGDSAAYFCASSPSLGLYYEQYFGPGTRLTVT.